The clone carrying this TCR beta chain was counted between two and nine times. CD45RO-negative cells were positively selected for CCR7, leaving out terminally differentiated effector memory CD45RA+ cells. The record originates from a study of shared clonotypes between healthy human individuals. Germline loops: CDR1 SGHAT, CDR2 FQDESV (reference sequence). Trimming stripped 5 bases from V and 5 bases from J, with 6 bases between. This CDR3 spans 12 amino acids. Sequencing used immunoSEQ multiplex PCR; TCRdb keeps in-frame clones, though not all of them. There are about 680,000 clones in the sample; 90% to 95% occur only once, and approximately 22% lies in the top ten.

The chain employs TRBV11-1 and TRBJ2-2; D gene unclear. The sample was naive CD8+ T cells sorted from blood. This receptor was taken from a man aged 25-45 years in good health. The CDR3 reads CASSHKTGELFF. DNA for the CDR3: TGTGCCAGCAGCCACAAGACCGGGGAGCTGTTTTTT.